This T cell receptor (beta chain) was recovered during a study of cytomegalovirus exposure and HLA in healthy donors (dated by TCRdb to about 2017). Regarding the research as a whole: An earlier analysis of 587 of the donors reported 276 Gb of sequence data and around 100 million unique TCR beta sequences obtained from roughly 180 million T cells. An early release covering roughly 600 HLA-typed donors comprised around 300 gigabases of sequencing data and approximately 80 million unique TCR sequences. Among the roughly 400 genotyped donors, roughly 80% belonged to the genetic ancestry cluster associated with self-reported Caucasian donors. The study aimed to test whether signatures of past pathogen exposure could be identified by cataloging public T cell receptors. The study profiled the T cell repertoires of approximately 700 subjects by immunosequencing and related them to cytomegalovirus serostatus. Besides the first cohort of about 730 subjects, a separate validation cohort made up of 120 different subjects was used. The study combined high-throughput TCR immunosequencing, statistical association of individual TCRs with disease status, and machine learning to predict cytomegalovirus infection status. To study patterns of TCR occurrence, a later analysis re-analyzed previously published TCR beta repertoires from around 700 donors and added high-resolution HLA genotyping. In the later analysis, no new phenotypic data were used to find candidate immune exposures; instead, reliance was placed on TCR beta sequences and their occurrence across donors. To decide whether each TCR beta V gene segment behaved as functional or pseudogenic, an earlier analysis of 587 of the donors relied on high-throughput TCR beta sequencing. Donor age, sex, ethnicity and CMV serostatus were compiled together with the repertoire data. A later genetic analysis used genome-wide SNP genotypes for about 65% of the roughly 700 donors, treating that subset as a discovery cohort. Every discovery cohort repertoire had been produced on one sequencing platform. HLA typing included class I and class II loci at four-digit resolution. Typing coverage differed by locus: A, B, C, DRB1 and DQB1 were typed in roughly 620-630 donors, DQA1 in around 500, DPA1 in nearly 610, and DPB1 in 400 to 490. Because of strong linkage in the cohort, 4 to 6 DR-DQ haplotypes were treated as single units for association and clustering. Among some 400 genotyped donors of the cohort, an average of approximately 240,000 unique TCR beta nucleotide sequences were sequenced per donor, around 20% of them non-productive. Overall results and qualifications from the work: An earlier analysis of several hundred of the donors showed that most TCR beta V segments appeared in productive rearrangements either about 87% or about 30% of the time, which broadly matched IMGT annotations. Roughly uniform sequencing depth across donors was assumed in presence/absence analyses, although this assumption may not hold. A further reported finding was that TCR beta sequences accurately predicted the HLA-A and HLA-B alleles for most subjects in the first cohort. Only TCR beta chains were sequenced in this cohort, and the absence of alpha or paired-chain data limited detectable features. While some public TCRs were present in many individuals, most TCR sequences turned up only very rarely across donors. In vitro tests confirmed that a few of the cytomegalovirus-associated TCR beta chains recognize cytomegalovirus antigens. V-gene and J-gene trimming of TCR beta chains was associated with a missense DCLRE1C variant in a later genetic analysis, and the association was replicated in an independent cohort. When HLA alleles, especially DR and DQ, strongly co-occurred, TCR associations were difficult to assign to individual alleles. Compared with the roughly 600-donor mean, donors in an Asian-associated ancestry cluster had fewer N-insertions in productive TCRs, according to a later genetic analysis. For the cohort, immune exposure information was limited to CMV serostatus. The classifier was reported to diagnose cytomegalovirus status with high specificity and sensitivity in both the original cohort and the validation cohort. Because HLA typing was unavailable for some donors at each locus, only the typed subset was used in association tests. Linkage disequilibrium might explain the correlated functional status among segregating V segments, but an unknown experimental factor could not be ruled out. A group of highly shared sequence variants was considered likely to be a technical artifact of the sequencing pipeline. In a later analysis, the rate of TCR association differed among HLA loci, with DRB1 alleles having the most associated TCRs and HLA-C alleles having the fewest. Because counts were too low, roughly 18 rarely observed V segments, including chromosome 9 orphons, were left out of the earlier analysis of 500 to 750 of the donors. At a false discovery rate of 0.05, a later analysis linked 16,951 TCR beta sequences to specific HLA alleles. According to the authors, the approach could potentially be generalized to other disease states and immunological phenotypes. The 87-base-pair reads could not distinguish some IMGT-functional V segments, including TRBV6-2 and TRBV6-3, so those segments were excluded. In a later analysis, most CMV-associated TCR beta chains were found to appear HLA-restricted, with HLA associations seemingly driven largely by CMV exposure. In a later analysis, several top co-occurrence clusters were reported to appear linked to parvovirus B19, influenza, CMV and Epstein-Barr virus. The study listed 164 TCR beta chains as associated with cytomegalovirus. In a later analysis, HLA-associated TCR beta chains were found to be more clonally expanded and to have lower generation probabilities than equally common non-associated chains.

Receptors were amplified or captured by the immunoSEQ multiplex PCR assay. For the multiplex PCR, a mixture combining 60 forward primers for TCR Vbeta segments and 13 reverse primers for TCR Jbeta segments was used. The CDR3 region of rearranged TCR beta genes was amplified from genomic DNA with a multiplex PCR assay. Amplified TCR beta libraries were sequenced as 87-base-pair reads on the Illumina HiSeq System. The published analysis was carried out like this. A later analysis tallied some 79 million unique TCR beta chains across the roughly 610 repertoires, and around 10 million of those chains were shared by two or more donors. Raw reads were error-corrected and collapsed into unique sequences by a nearest-neighbor algorithm in which closely related sequences were merged to remove PCR and sequencing errors. CDR3 sequences were aligned to IMGT reference sequences to assign V, D and J gene segments. For a sequence to be retained, at least a six-nucleotide match to both a V gene segment and a J gene segment was required. A rearrangement counted as productive if the CDR3 had no stop codons and remained in frame with V and J, and every other rearrangement counted as non-productive. Following IMGT convention, CDR3 was defined as the stretch from the second conserved V-encoded cysteine up to the conserved J-encoded phenylalanine. In an earlier analysis of around 570 of the donors, sequences lacking an unambiguous match to a single V gene segment were excluded. In an earlier analysis of several hundred of the donors, a V segment was called functional when productive rearrangements were above 56.7%, and segregating when the standard deviation between donors exceeded 5%. To diagnose cytomegalovirus status from the catalog of TCR beta chain sequences, a statistical classification framework was built. In a later analysis, V and J genes were assigned by comparing TCR nucleotide sequences against IMGT/GENE-DB human TR gene sequences. A later analysis assigned CDR3 sequences and most-parsimonious VDJ recombination scenarios with the TCRdist pipeline. In a later analysis, each TCR beta chain was defined by its CDR3 amino acid sequence together with its V-gene family, and reads without a unique V-gene family were excluded. As a way to deal with suspected cross-contamination and a sequencing artifact, a later analysis dropped 450 to 600 nucleotide sequences that were highly shared and had low generation probability. In a later analysis, a clonal expansion index for each public chain was calculated from normalized within-repertoire ranks of inferred template counts. A later analysis computed generation probabilities with a VDJ recombination model fitted to out-of-frame rearrangements, and checked the results against IGoR. A later analysis scored TCR-TCR, TCR-HLA and TCR-CMV co-occurrence with hypergeometric tests, applying a repertoire-size bias correction to TCR pairs. To estimate false discovery rates, a later analysis permuted the HLA or CMV assignments 20 times. In a later analysis, co-occurring TCRs were grouped using DBSCAN, with TCRdist sequence similarity added in when clustering inside HLA-allele-positive subsets. Repertoires with fewer than 30,000 or more than 120,000 public chains were left out of co-occurrence clustering, as were about 5 repertoires with anomalous nucleotide sharing. TCRdb re-hosts the immuneACCESS table, in-frame sequences only. Its copies lack some clones; in the studies checked, an unresolved V gene accounts for under half of them, and the cause for the rest is not known. V, J and clone size derive from that table, while D and trimming were established from the DNA sequence. Across this sample there are approximately 120,000 clones, with roughly 71% seen only once. 5.4% of the sample lies in the top ten.

In total, approximately 700 healthy bone marrow donors made up the cohort. All cohort members were sampled while nominally healthy, although unrecorded immune exposures were likely present. The donor tested CMV seropositive, placing the donor among the 290 or so seropositive members of the cohort. A peripheral blood sample was collected from each donor, and TCR beta sequencing was performed on peripheral blood mononuclear cells. The Qiagen DNeasy Blood Extraction Kit was used to extract genomic DNA from the blood cell samples. A remark on this clone: Its antigen has not been determined. No base-level quality is on record; no much larger clone is a single base apart.

The germline V gene specifies SGHTA as CDR1 and FQGNSA as CDR2. The CDR3 goes from the cysteine to the phenylalanine over 15 residues. Solely the CDR3 DNA is kept, with 45 bases framed from the first base. Cut back by 4 bases and 5 bases, the V and J ends lie 17 bases apart. The sequenced sample was PBMCs. The chain is made from TRBV7-2 and TRBJ2-5; a tentative D match to TRBD2 spans 5 bases. This clonotype was obtained from a woman aged 70 to 79 in good health and CMV-seropositive. At the DNA level, the sequence is TGTGCCAGCAGCTCCCTCGGACTCATGGGGGAGACCCAGTACTTC. It is translated as CASSSLGLMGETQYF.